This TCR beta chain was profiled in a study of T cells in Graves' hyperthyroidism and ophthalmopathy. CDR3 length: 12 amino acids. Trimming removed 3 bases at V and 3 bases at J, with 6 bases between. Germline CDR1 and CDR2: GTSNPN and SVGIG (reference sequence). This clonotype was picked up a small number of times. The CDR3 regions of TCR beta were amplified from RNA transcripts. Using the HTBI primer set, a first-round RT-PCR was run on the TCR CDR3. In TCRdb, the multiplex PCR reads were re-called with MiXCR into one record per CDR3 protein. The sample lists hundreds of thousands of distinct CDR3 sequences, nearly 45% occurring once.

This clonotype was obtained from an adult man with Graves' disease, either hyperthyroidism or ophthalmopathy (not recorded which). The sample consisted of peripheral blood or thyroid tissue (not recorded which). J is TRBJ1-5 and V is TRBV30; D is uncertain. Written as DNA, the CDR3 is TGTGCCTGGAGCGTCGACAATCAGCCCCAGCATTTT. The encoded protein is CAWSVDNQPQHF.